Listed below are T cell receptor beta chains from one sample, sequenced in a study of T cell responses to AZD1222 COVID-19 vaccine. Sequenced by immunoSEQ multiplex PCR; TCRdb stores in-frame clones only, minus some. The sample records tens of thousands of clones, approximately 90% being singletons. Sequencing was performed on peripheral blood, taken on day 0 of MenACWY control vaccination. Every receptor here comes from an adult in good health. Each CDR3 is given with its conserved first and last residue. A D gene is named only where the DNA matches it firmly. Clone size is stated in some rows and not others, as once, few, many or a class when expanded.

j_call: TRBJ2-7
d_call: TRBD1
v_call: TRBV6-5
clone_size: medium-sized
cdr3_aa: CASADRGPLEQYF
cdr3_nt: TGTGCCAGCGCCGACAGGGGGCCGTTGGAGCAGTACTTC

j_call: TRBJ1-1
d_call: -
v_call: TRBV10-3
clone_size: -
cdr3_aa: CAISAWDTNTEAFF
cdr3_nt: TGTGCCATCAGCGCCTGGGACACCAACACTGAAGCTTTCTTT

j_call: TRBJ1-6
d_call: -
v_call: TRBV10-3
clone_size: -
cdr3_aa: CAISMQTNSPLHF
cdr3_nt: TGTGCCATCAGTATGCAAACAAATTCACCCCTCCACTTT

j_call: TRBJ2-1
d_call: TRBD2
v_call: TRBV3-1/TRBV3-2
clone_size: -
cdr3_aa: CASSRTSGAQNEQFF
cdr3_nt: TGTGCCAGCAGCCGAACTAGCGGCGCTCAAAATGAGCAGTTCTTC

j_call: TRBJ1-2
d_call: -
v_call: TRBV6-5
clone_size: once
cdr3_aa: CASSSAADRSYYGYTF
cdr3_nt: TGTGCCAGCAGTTCAGCTGCCGACAGGTCTTACTATGGCTACACCTTC

j_call: TRBJ1-2
d_call: -
v_call: TRBV10-3
clone_size: -
cdr3_aa: CALRPGGADYGYTF
cdr3_nt: TGTGCCCTCAGACCTGGCGGGGCGGACTATGGCTACACCTTC

j_call: TRBJ1-2
d_call: -
v_call: TRBV29-1
clone_size: -
cdr3_aa: CSYGPDLRGYTF
cdr3_nt: TGCAGCTACGGACCGGACCTACGTGGCTACACCTTC

j_call: TRBJ1-3
d_call: TRBD1
v_call: TRBV19
clone_size: -
cdr3_aa: CASNPQGATDTIYF
cdr3_nt: TGTGCCAGTAACCCACAGGGGGCCACGGACACCATATATTTT

j_call: TRBJ1-2
d_call: -
v_call: TRBV19
clone_size: -
cdr3_aa: CASSNPGRLTMWYTF
cdr3_nt: TGTGCCAGTAGTAACCCAGGACGGCTAACTATGTGGTACACCTTC

j_call: TRBJ2-2
d_call: TRBD1
v_call: TRBV19
clone_size: -
cdr3_aa: CASSLGQVANTGELFF
cdr3_nt: TGTGCCAGTAGTTTAGGACAGGTCGCCAACACCGGGGAGCTGTTTTTT

j_call: TRBJ2-7
d_call: -
v_call: TRBV2
clone_size: -
cdr3_aa: CASSADSFSSYEQYF
cdr3_nt: TGTGCCAGCAGTGCGGACAGCTTCTCTTCCTACGAGCAGTACTTC

j_call: TRBJ1-4
d_call: -
v_call: TRBV28
clone_size: -
cdr3_aa: CASSLRGGSGEKLFF
cdr3_nt: TGTGCCAGCAGTTTACGAGGGGGATCTGGAGAAAAACTGTTTTTT

j_call: TRBJ2-2
d_call: -
v_call: TRBV2
clone_size: -
cdr3_aa: CASSEARGVGELFF
cdr3_nt: TGTGCCAGCAGTGAAGCCCGGGGTGTCGGGGAGCTGTTTTTT

j_call: TRBJ1-4
d_call: -
v_call: TRBV2
clone_size: -
cdr3_aa: CASSERGQLNEKLFF
cdr3_nt: TGTGCCAGCAGTGAAAGAGGGCAACTTAATGAAAAACTGTTTTTT

j_call: TRBJ2-3
d_call: -
v_call: TRBV29-1
clone_size: -
cdr3_aa: CSVDHVLADTQYF
cdr3_nt: TGCAGCGTCGACCACGTACTAGCAGATACGCAGTATTTT

j_call: TRBJ2-2
d_call: -
v_call: TRBV28
clone_size: -
cdr3_aa: CASSPPWRAPGELFF
cdr3_nt: TGTGCCAGCAGCCCCCCCTGGAGAGCCCCCGGGGAGCTGTTTTTT

j_call: TRBJ1-2
d_call: -
v_call: TRBV28
clone_size: -
cdr3_aa: CASRLQGPYGYTF
cdr3_nt: TGTGCCAGCAGACTACAGGGCCCCTATGGCTACACCTTC

j_call: TRBJ1-4
d_call: -
v_call: TRBV24-1
clone_size: -
cdr3_aa: CATSDGQGPGNEKLFF
cdr3_nt: TGTGCCACCAGTGACGGCCAGGGGCCGGGTAATGAAAAACTGTTTTTT

j_call: TRBJ1-4
d_call: -
v_call: TRBV15
clone_size: few
cdr3_aa: CATSRDVDEKLFF
cdr3_nt: TGTGCCACCAGCAGAGATGTTGACGAAAAACTGTTTTTT

j_call: TRBJ1-6
d_call: TRBD1
v_call: TRBV6-2/TRBV6-3
clone_size: -
cdr3_aa: CASSPGQVNNSPLHF
cdr3_nt: TGTGCCAGCAGCCCTGGACAGGTGAATAATTCACCCCTCCACTTT

j_call: TRBJ1-2
d_call: -
v_call: TRBV7-9
clone_size: -
cdr3_aa: CASSGPLQGYTF
cdr3_nt: TGTGCCAGCAGCGGACCATTACAGGGCTACACCTTC

j_call: TRBJ2-2
d_call: -
v_call: TRBV3-1/TRBV3-2
clone_size: -
cdr3_aa: CASSQVGSGGELFF
cdr3_nt: TGTGCCAGCAGCCAAGTCGGCTCAGGGGGGGAGCTGTTTTTT

j_call: TRBJ1-4
d_call: -
v_call: TRBV5-1
clone_size: -
cdr3_aa: CASSVGQTTNEKLFF
cdr3_nt: TGCGCCAGCAGCGTTGGACAGACAACTAATGAAAAACTGTTTTTT

j_call: TRBJ2-3
d_call: TRBD1
v_call: TRBV25-1
clone_size: -
cdr3_aa: CASSETGYDTDTQYF
cdr3_nt: TGTGCCAGCAGTGAGACAGGGTACGACACAGATACGCAGTATTTT

j_call: TRBJ2-7
d_call: TRBD1
v_call: TRBV5-1
clone_size: -
cdr3_aa: CASSLFMQQGAIYEQYF
cdr3_nt: TGCGCCAGCAGCTTGTTCATGCAACAGGGGGCAATCTACGAGCAGTACTTC

j_call: TRBJ1-6
d_call: -
v_call: TRBV6-5
clone_size: few
cdr3_aa: CASRSVGSPLHF
cdr3_nt: TGTGCCAGCAGAAGCGTTGGTTCACCCCTCCACTTT

j_call: TRBJ2-3
d_call: TRBD2
v_call: TRBV6-1
clone_size: few
cdr3_aa: CASSERAGGVTDTQYF
cdr3_nt: TGTGCCAGCAGTGAAAGGGCGGGAGGCGTCACAGATACGCAGTATTTT

j_call: TRBJ1-2
d_call: -
v_call: TRBV11-2
clone_size: -
cdr3_aa: CASSLDRELSFNGYTF
cdr3_nt: TGTGCCAGCAGCTTAGATCGGGAACTATCCTTCAATGGCTACACCTTC

j_call: TRBJ2-3
d_call: -
v_call: TRBV6-4
clone_size: -
cdr3_aa: CASSPRETDTQYF
cdr3_nt: TGTGCCAGCAGCCCTAGAGAGACAGATACGCAGTATTTT

j_call: TRBJ1-2
d_call: TRBD1
v_call: TRBV7-8
clone_size: once
cdr3_aa: CASSPRTGFLSYGYTF
cdr3_nt: TGTGCCAGCAGCCCGAGGACAGGCTTTCTCTCCTATGGCTACACCTTC

j_call: TRBJ2-3
d_call: TRBD2
v_call: TRBV7-9
clone_size: -
cdr3_aa: CASSSGERGGTDTQYF
cdr3_nt: TGTGCCAGCAGCTCTGGGGAGCGGGGGGGCACAGATACGCAGTATTTT

j_call: TRBJ1-2
d_call: -
v_call: TRBV28
clone_size: -
cdr3_aa: CASRSPTGLRDYGYTF
cdr3_nt: TGTGCCAGCAGGTCCCCAACCGGACTGAGGGACTATGGCTACACCTTC

j_call: TRBJ1-2
d_call: -
v_call: TRBV27
clone_size: -
cdr3_aa: CASSPNRVQAAGYTF
cdr3_nt: TGTGCCAGCAGTCCTAACAGGGTCCAGGCCGCTGGCTACACCTTC

j_call: TRBJ1-6
d_call: TRBD1
v_call: TRBV28
clone_size: -
cdr3_aa: CASSPGTGNSPLHF
cdr3_nt: TGTGCCAGCAGTCCCGGGACAGGGAATTCACCCCTCCACTTT

j_call: TRBJ2-3
d_call: TRBD2
v_call: TRBV5-1
clone_size: -
cdr3_aa: CASRAGTSGSTDTQYF
cdr3_nt: TGCGCCAGCAGAGCTGGGACTAGCGGGAGCACAGATACGCAGTATTTT